Each of the 25 T cell receptor beta chains below was sequenced from the same sample in a study of cytomegalovirus exposure and HLA in healthy donors. The data were produced by immunoSEQ multiplex PCR, yet TCRdb's version contains in-frame clones alone and is incomplete. The repertoire includes approximately 220,000 clones, over 80% of them detected once, and roughly 1% sits in the top ten. What was sequenced was PBMCs. These receptors originate from a woman aged 18-35 years in good health and CMV-seronegative.

The V call is TRBV5-4, the J call TRBJ1-3; D is unresolved. Germline CDR1 reads SGHNT; CDR2 reads YYREEE (reference sequence). Trimming pared 4 bases from V and 4 bases from J, leaving 24 bases between. This CDR3 spans 18 amino acids. The CDR3 protein is CASSDNSGSRSQGNTIYF. The DNA of the CDR3 is TGTGCCAGCAGCGACAACAGTGGGTCCAGGTCGCAGGGAAACACCATATATTTT.

Regarding this clone: An end of the junction does not agree with germline; a read error may underlie this. V gene TRBV9 combines with J gene TRBJ2-3, with D perhaps TRBD2 (6 bases). Germline CDR1 SGDLS, CDR2 YYNGEE. CDR3 size: 14 residues. DNA for the CDR3: TGTGCCGGCAGCGGCCGGGACTCAGGAGATACGCAGTATTTT. The encoded protein is CAGSGRDSGDTQYF.

This clone was detected once. This CDR3 is also generated by other DNA sequences in the sample. V is TRBV9 and J is TRBJ2-1, with TRBD2 as a possible D gene (5 bases). The CDR3 is made up of 14 amino acids. Trimming took 3 bases from V and 2 from J, leaving 9 bases between them. Germline lookup yields CDR1 SGDLS and CDR2 YYNGEE. The CDR3: CASSARGTYNEQFF. The CDR3 region has the DNA TGTGCCAGCAGCGCCCGGGGTACCTACAATGAGCAGTTCTTC.

The chain combines TRBV11-2 with TRBJ1-6; TRBD1 is a possible D gene (5 bases). Trimming stripped 4 bases from V and 0 bases from J, with 16 bases between. The CDR3 is 18 amino acids. Looked up from germline, CDR1 is SGHAT and CDR2 is FQNNGV. The CDR3 region has the DNA TGTGCCAGCAGCTCCCCGACAGACCCAAGCTCCTATAATTCACCCCTCCACTTT. It specifies CASSSPTDPSSYNSPLHF.

The rearrangement joins TRBV4-2 to TRBJ2-2; TRBD2 matches at 7 bases. The CDR3 extends over 18 amino acids. V gave up 0 bases and J gave up 6 bases; unmatched junction bases: 13. Germline V lookup: CDR1 LGHNA, CDR2 YNFKEQ. Written as DNA, the CDR3 is TGTGCCAGCAGCCAAGATTTGGCTAGCGGCCCGGGGGCCGGGGAGCTGTTTTTT. This gives the protein CASSQDLASGPGAGELFF.

The rearrangement joins TRBV4-1 to TRBJ2-7; 8 nucleotides line up with TRBD2. This CDR3 is 14 amino acids long. Trimming cost V 8 bases and J 5 bases; bases outside gene matches: 11. Germline CDR1 reads MGHRA; CDR2 reads YSYEKL. In DNA form, the CDR3 reads TGCGCCAGCTCCGGCGGGAGGACCCCCCACGAGCAGTACTTC. This encodes CASSGGRTPHEQYF.

V usage is TRBV2 and J usage is TRBJ2-7; 8 nucleotides align to TRBD2. This CDR3 has 15 residues. V lost 8 bases and J lost 6; bases outside the gene matches: 15. Germline CDR1 reads SNHLY; CDR2 reads FYNNEI. The CDR3, as DNA: TGTGCCAGCGGCGGACTAGCTATTCGGGCGGGCGAGCAGTACTTC. Its protein product is CASGGLAIRAGEQYF.

The genes are TRBV30 and TRBJ1-1, with D unclear. The V gene's germline CDR1 is GTSNPN and CDR2 SVGIG (reference sequence). V lost 2 bases and J lost 0, with 7 bases in between. This CDR3 spans 13 amino acids. CDR3 protein: CAWSFLMNTEAFF. As DNA, the CDR3 is TGTGCCTGGAGTTTCCTAATGAACACTGAAGCTTTCTTT.

The chain links TRBV6-5 to TRBJ1-1, with D possibly TRBD1 on 5 matching bases. Germline V gene lookup returns CDR1 MNHEY and CDR2 SVGAGI. Trimming removed 6 bases from V and 6 bases from J, with 17 bases in between. This CDR3 has 14 residues. CDR3 DNA: TGTGCCAGCAGACCCCCTTGGGGGGAGGCTGAAGCTTTCTTT. As protein: CASRPPWGEAEAFF.

This clone appeared a single time. J is TRBJ2-1 and V is TRBV6-5; 13 bases match TRBD2. Germline loops: CDR1 MNHEY, CDR2 SVGAGI. The CDR3 loop spans 15 amino acids. J was trimmed by 4 bases and V by 6 bases; bases with no gene match: 3. The CDR3 DNA reads TGTGCCAGCAGCGGACTAGCGGGAGCTTACAATGAGCAGTTCTTC. Amino acid sequence: CASSGLAGAYNEQFF.

The chain has TRBV30 and TRBJ1-2; TRBD1 might be the D (6 bases). In germline, CDR1 is GTSNPN, CDR2 SVGIG (reference sequence). The length of the CDR3 is 13 residues. The V end lost 3 bases, the J end lost 5 bases, and 13 bases lay between the germline ends. CDR3 in amino acids: CAWSSTGLYGYTF. For the CDR3, the DNA is TGTGCCTGGAGCTCAACAGGGTTGTATGGCTACACCTTC.

CDR3 in amino acids: CASSLIQGAVWGYTF. In nucleotides, the CDR3 is TGTGCCAGCAGTTTGATCCAGGGGGCAGTTTGGGGCTACACCTTC. This chain links TRBV6-5 with TRBJ1-2, with TRBD1 identical over 8 bases. The CDR3 is 15 amino acids. Germline-derived CDR1 and CDR2 are MNHEY and SVGAGI. Trimming took 4 bases from V and 8 from J; bases not matched to a gene: 12.

The chain has TRBV5-1 and TRBJ1-2; TRBD1 matches 7 bases. After removal of 3 bases from V and 2 bases from J, the junction contained 4 bases not matched to a gene. Germline V CDR1 and CDR2: SGHRS, YFSETQ. This CDR3 spans 14 amino acids. CDR3 sequence (DNA): TGCGCCAGCAGCTCGGCAGGGGGAAACTATGGCTACACCTTC. As protein: CASSSAGGNYGYTF. Together with reference TRBV5-1 and TRBJ1-2, the CDR3 gives the full variable domain: KAGVTQTPRYLIKTRGQQVTLSCSPISGHRSVSWYQQTPGQGLQFLFEYFSETQRNKGNFPGRFSGRQFSNSRSEMNVSTLELGDSALYLCASSSAGGNYGYTFGSGTRLTVV.

This sequence joins TRBV29-1 and TRBJ1-4, with D perhaps matching TRBD1 (5 bases). Trimming removed 3 bases at V and 8 bases at J, with 28 bases between. Germline V gene data show CDR1 as SQVTM and CDR2 as ANQGSEA. The CDR3 contains 18 residues. The CDR3 DNA follows: TGCAGCGTTGATCCGTGGGGGGAGAGCCCCGAGAATCGGGAAAAACTGTTTTTT. Residues: CSVDPWGESPENREKLFF.

J is TRBJ2-1 and V is TRBV10-3, with 7 bases that match TRBD1. This CDR3 is built from 17 residues. CDR1 and CDR2 (germline): ENHRY, SYGVKD. Trimming cost V 2 bases and J 0 bases; bases outside gene matches: 7. CDR3 amino acids: CAISEPRQGSSYNEQFF. In DNA form, the CDR3 reads TGTGCCATCAGTGAGCCTAGACAGGGTAGCTCCTACAATGAGCAGTTCTTC.

Turning to this clone: Other DNA sequences in the same sample also yield this CDR3. The rearrangement uses TRBV30 and TRBJ2-3; D ambiguous. V was clipped by 5 bases and J by 4 bases, with 10 bases between them. This CDR3 has 12 amino acids. The germline gives CDR1 GTSNPN, CDR2 SVGIG (reference sequence). The CDR3 reads CAWSVLADTQYF. As DNA, the CDR3 is TGTGCCTGGTCAGTTTTGGCAGATACGCAGTATTTT.

CDR3 residues: CASSYSGTANEKLFF. CDR3 nucleotide sequence: TGTGCCAGCAGCTACTCCGGGACAGCGAATGAAAAACTGTTTTTT. The J gene is TRBJ1-4, the V gene TRBV11-2, with TRBD1 identical over 7 bases. Unmatched junction bases numbered 7, after V lost 4 bases and J lost 5 bases. CDR3 length: 15 amino acids. Germline V gene lookup returns CDR1 SGHAT and CDR2 FQNNGV.

The chain joins TRBV5-4 to TRBJ1-1, with a weak D call TRBD1 (5 bases). This CDR3 comprises 15 residues. V shed 0 bases and J shed 5 bases, with 14 bases lying between them. Germline V gives CDR1 SGHNT, CDR2 YYREEE (reference sequence). The CDR3 reads CASSLATGTKTEAFF. The CDR3 nucleotides are TGTGCCAGCAGCTTGGCCACGGGGACTAAGACTGAAGCTTTCTTT.

The rearrangement uses TRBV6-5 and TRBJ1-1; D might be TRBD1 (5 bases). The V end was cut by 6 bases, the J end by 7 bases, with 18 bases between. Germline CDR1 and CDR2: MNHEY and SVGAGI. The CDR3 totals 14 residues. The CDR3 DNA reads TGTGCCAGCAGCCCCGAGTTGGCCCAGGGTGAAGCTTTCTTT. As protein: CASSPELAQGEAFF.

The chain joins TRBV5-6 to TRBJ2-7, with TRBD1 matching 7 bases. Germline values: CDR1 SGHDT, CDR2 YYEEEE. Losses at the gene ends were 4 bases for V and 0 bases for J; bases not matched to a gene: 4. This CDR3 contains 14 residues. This CDR3 is CASSRDRASYEQYF. Written as DNA, the CDR3 is TGTGCCAGCAGCCGCGACAGGGCCTCCTACGAGCAGTACTTC.

The chain is built from TRBV20-1 and TRBJ1-2, with D perhaps matching TRBD1 (5 bases). The CDR3 is 11 amino acids. Germline-derived CDR1 and CDR2 are DFQATT and SNEGSKA (reference sequence). The CDR3 nucleotides are TGCAGCCCCTACGGGGGGAATGGCTACACCTTC. This sequence encodes CSPYGGNGYTF.

The chain is built from TRBV19 and TRBJ2-1; 8 positions match TRBD1. J gave up 9 bases and V 5 bases, and 9 bases lay outside the gene matches. The CDR3 runs 14 residues. Looked up from germline, CDR1 is LNHDA and CDR2 is SQIVND (reference sequence). This chain's CDR3 is CASSRQGTSSEQFF. CDR3 bases: TGTGCCAGTAGTCGACAGGGGACGTCAAGTGAGCAGTTCTTC. The complete variable domain, with remaining parts taken from reference TRBV19 and TRBJ2-1, reads DGGITQSPKYLFRKEGQNVTLSCEQNLNHDAMYWYRQDPGQGLRLIYYSQIVNDFQKGDIAEGYSVSREKKESFPLTVTSAQKNPTAFYLCASSRQGTSSEQFFGPGTRLTVL.

A remark on this clone: One end of the junction fails to match germline, which may point to a read error. This chain uses TRBV7-7 with TRBJ2-2; TRBD1 agrees at 9 bases. Germline loops: CDR1 SSHAT, CDR2 FNYEAQ (reference sequence). The CDR3 has 16 amino acids. CDR3 residues: CASSPLGQGGTGELFF. CDR3 bases: TGTGCTAGCAGCCCGCTGGGACAGGGAGGCACCGGGGAGCTGTTTTTT.

The genes are TRBV11-3 and TRBJ1-1; 7 nucleotides line up with TRBD1. This CDR3 contains 13 residues. The J segment lost 7 bases and the V segment lost 3 bases, leaving 5 bases of the junction unmatched. Germline V gene lookup returns CDR1 SGHNT and CDR2 YENEEA. The CDR3 nucleotides read TGTGCCAGCAGCTTCAGACAGGGTCTTGAAGCTTTCTTT. As protein: CASSFRQGLEAFF.

This clone showed up just once. The V call is TRBV6-5, the J call TRBJ2-5, with D tentatively TRBD2 (5 bases). Germline V gene lookup returns CDR1 MNHEY and CDR2 SVGAGI. V gave up 2 bases and J gave up 0 bases, with 13 bases separating them. This CDR3 has 16 amino acids. The CDR3 loop reads CASSYGSLTYQETQYF. The CDR3 nucleotides read TGTGCCAGCAGTTACGGGAGCCTTACGTACCAAGAGACCCAGTACTTC.